The rows below give T cell receptor beta chains drawn from one sample of a study of cytomegalovirus exposure and HLA in healthy donors. Only in-frame clones appear in the TCRdb table, and some are missing; sequencing was by immunoSEQ multiplex PCR. Counted here are approximately 220,000 clones, nearly 80% occurring once; the ten biggest clones make up about 1.8%. The sample consisted of PBMCs. Receptors were obtained from a man younger than 35 in good health and CMV-seronegative. Each CDR3 is given with its conserved first and last residue. Each record gives: CDR3 protein, CDR3 DNA, CDR3 length, D gene, clone size, J gene, V gene. A D gene is named only where the DNA matches it firmly. The size of a clone is reported for some rows only, either as once, few or many, or as a class for expanded clones.

CASSHKTVSTSGTNTGELFF,TGCGCCAGCAGCCATAAGACAGTATCGACTAGCGGCACGAACACCGGGGAGCTGTTTTTT,20,TRBD2,.,TRBJ2-2,TRBV5-1
CASSRPTGSGRLAGVTEQYF,TGTGCCAGCAGTCGACCAACAGGGTCGGGCCGACTAGCGGGAGTTACCGAGCAGTACTTC,20,TRBD2,.,TRBJ2-7,TRBV27
CASAPRTGEYGYTF,TGTGCCAGCGCACCGCGGACAGGTGAATATGGCTACACCTTC,14,TRBD1,.,TRBJ1-2,TRBV19
CASSPQTQVNTEAFF,TGTGCCAGCTCACCTCAGACACAGGTAAACACTGAAGCTTTCTTT,15,.,.,TRBJ1-1,TRBV18
CASSIQGAGSPLHF,TGTGCCAGCAGTATACAGGGGGCTGGGTCACCCCTCCACTTT,14,TRBD1,.,TRBJ1-6,TRBV28
CASGQATEAFF,TGTGCCAGTGGACAGGCAACTGAAGCTTTCTTT,11,TRBD1,.,TRBJ1-1,TRBV11-3
CASSLGEGGNEQFF,TGTGCCAGCAGCTTGGGGGAGGGGGGCAATGAGCAGTTCTTC,14,.,.,TRBJ2-1,TRBV5-4
CASSLAPGRENEQFF,TGCGCCAGCAGCTTGGCCCCAGGGCGAGAAAATGAGCAGTTCTTC,15,.,few,TRBJ2-1,TRBV5-1
CASSLVRKEGLNTEAFF,TGCGCCAGCAGCTTGGTACGGAAAGAGGGATTGAACACTGAAGCTTTCTTT,17,.,once,TRBJ1-1,TRBV5-1
CASTLSGVGTDTQYF,TGTGCCAGCACCCTCAGCGGGGTGGGCACAGATACGCAGTATTTT,15,TRBD2,.,TRBJ2-3,TRBV25-1
CASSPRDRGPYEQYF,TGTGCCAGCTCACCACGGGACAGGGGCCCCTACGAGCAGTACTTC,15,TRBD1,.,TRBJ2-7,TRBV18
CASRLDRVSNEKLFF,TGTGCCAGCAGGCTCGACAGGGTGTCTAATGAAAAACTGTTTTTT,15,TRBD1,.,TRBJ1-4,TRBV28
CASSRGGNTEAFF,TGTGCCAGCTCACGAGGAGGGAACACTGAAGCTTTCTTT,13,.,.,TRBJ1-1,TRBV18
CASGTGNYYGYTF,TGTGCCAGCGGGACAGGGAATTACTATGGCTACACCTTC,13,TRBD1,.,TRBJ1-2,TRBV28
CASSLAGTGLGSPLHF,TGCGCCAGCAGCTTGGCCGGGACAGGGCTTGGTTCACCCCTCCACTTT,16,TRBD1,.,TRBJ1-6,TRBV5-1
CASLSNGELFF,TGTGCCAGCTTGAGTAACGGGGAGCTGTTTTTT,11,.,.,TRBJ2-2,TRBV19
CASRTDYSGANVLTF,TGTGCCAGCAGGACAGATTACTCTGGGGCCAACGTCCTGACTTTC,15,.,.,TRBJ2-6,TRBV21-1
CASTGGIGYGYTF,TGCGCCAGCACGGGGGGGATCGGGTATGGCTACACCTTC,13,.,once,TRBJ1-2,TRBV5-1
CASSGTDYGYTF,TGTGCCAGCAGTGGGACAGACTATGGCTACACCTTC,12,TRBD1,.,TRBJ1-2,TRBV28
CASSAPRAEREQYF,TGTGCCAGCAGTGCCCCTAGAGCAGAGAGGGAGCAGTACTTC,14,.,.,TRBJ2-7,TRBV6-1
CASSIVQGDYGYTF,TGTGCCAGTAGTATAGTTCAGGGGGACTATGGCTACACCTTC,14,TRBD1,once,TRBJ1-2,TRBV19
CASSSPRGESDKQFF,TGTGCCAGCAGTTCCCCGCGCGGGGAGAGCGATAAGCAGTTCTTC,15,.,.,TRBJ2-1,TRBV28
CASSLGNSYEQYF,TGTGCCAGCAGCTTAGGCAACTCCTACGAGCAGTACTTC,13,.,.,TRBJ2-7,TRBV7-3
CASLDQGIQETQYF,TGTGCCAGCCTAGATCAGGGGATCCAAGAGACCCAGTACTTC,14,.,.,TRBJ2-5,TRBV2
CASSQDRTGVPPDTQYF,TGTGCCAGCAGCCAAGACCGAACAGGGGTCCCGCCGGATACGCAGTATTTT,17,TRBD1,.,TRBJ2-3,TRBV4-2
CASSLSHSYGYTF,TGTGCCAGCAGTTTATCTCACAGCTATGGCTACACCTTC,13,.,.,TRBJ1-2,TRBV27